The 20 T cell receptor beta chains below all came from one sample that was sequenced in a study of molecular identifiers for immune sequencing clone quantification. TCRdb reprocessed the PCR reads with MiXCR, giving one entry per CDR3 protein. Seen here are roughly 65,000 distinct CDR3 sequences, around a sixth observed once, and the top ten hold 1.4% to 1.5%. Sequencing was performed on naive CD8+ T cells from blood, with Jurkat cell RNA spiked in. Subset: FACS-sorted CD8+CD4-CCR7+CD45RA+ naive T cells. These receptors were collected from a human donor in good health. Some libraries in this study had Jurkat cell RNA spiked in.

This clonotype was recorded many times. The rearrangement uses TRBV9 and TRBJ2-3; D is unclear. CDR1 is SGDLS and CDR2 is YYNGEE in the germline V gene. The CDR3 loop spans 15 amino acids. V lost 4 bases to trimming and J lost 4 bases, with 16 bases between them. CDR3 amino acids: CASSLDGDPADTQYF. The CDR3 bases are TGTGCCAGCAGCCTCGACGGTGACCCCGCAGATACGCAGTATTTT.

The rearrangement joins TRBV5-5 to TRBJ2-1; no clear D gene. Between the trimmed V and J ends, which lost 2 bases and 6 bases, there was a span of 3 bases. Germline V gives CDR1 SGHKS, CDR2 YYEKEE (reference sequence). This CDR3 spans 11 amino acids. The CDR3 sequence is CASSLPNEQFF. DNA for the CDR3: TGTGCCAGCAGCTTACCCAATGAGCAGTTCTTC.

This clonotype has a single count. A much larger clone differs by one base, so this may be a read error. This chain joins TRBV11-2 and TRBJ2-7; no clear D gene. Germline V gives CDR1 SGHAT, CDR2 FQNNGV. CDR3 length: 14 amino acids. CDR3 in DNA: TGTGCCAGCAGCTTCCCTCCGACCCCCTACGAGCAGGACTTC. Translation gives CASSFPPTPYEQDF. The full variable domain, rest sourced from reference TRBV11-2 and TRBJ2-7, is EAGVAQSPRYKIIEKRQSVAFWCNPISGHATLYWYQQILGQGPKLLIQFQNNGVVDDSQLPKDRFSAERLKGVDSTLKIQPAKLEDSAVYLCASSFPPTPYEQDFGPGTRLTVT.

A few counts support this clonotype. The chain combines TRBV29-1 with TRBJ1-3; 7 positions agree with TRBD1. The CDR3 has 13 residues. Germline V gene lookup returns CDR1 SQVTM and CDR2 ANQGSEA. The trim removed 6 bases at V and 8 bases at J, leaving 10 bases unmatched. DNA of the CDR3: TGCAGCGTGGCCGACAGGGAATCTGACACCATATATTTT. This encodes CSVADRESDTIYF.

As regards this clonotype: A much larger clone sits a single nucleotide away, making a read error possible. This chain links TRBV5-5 with TRBJ2-1; D is uncertain. There are 15 residues in the CDR3. Germline loops: CDR1 SGHKS, CDR2 YYEKEE (reference sequence). V lost 1 base, J lost 8 bases, and 16 bases lay in between. The CDR3 sequence: CASSLYLGWEDEQFF. The CDR3 nucleotides read TGTGCCAGCAGCTTGTACCTAGGCTGGGAAGATGAGCAGTTCTTC.

This clonotype appeared many times. V and J are TRBV28 and TRBJ1-6; D is possibly TRBD1 (6 bases). The V and J ends lost 6 bases and 7 bases respectively, with 22 bases between them. The germline CDR1 and CDR2 sequences are MDHEN and SYDVKM. This CDR3 is built from 17 residues. CDR3 protein: CASSVTGALSPNSPLHF. CDR3 nucleotide sequence: TGTGCCAGCAGCGTGACAGGCGCCCTATCTCCAAATTCACCCCTCCACTTT.

Turning to this clonotype: One junction end disagrees with the germline gene, perhaps due to a read error. The rearrangement joins TRBV28 to TRBJ2-7, with 7 bases that match TRBD1. Germline V gives CDR1 MDHEN, CDR2 SYDVKM. CDR3 length: 13 amino acids. The CDR3 DNA reads TGTGCCAGCAGGCCCCAGGGGGTTGACGAGCAGCACTTC. Amino acid sequence: CASRPQGVDEQHF. The variable domain in full, completed from reference TRBV28 and TRBJ2-7, reads DVKVTQSSRYLVKRTGEKVFLECVQDMDHENMFWYRQDPGLGLRLIYFSYDVKMKEKGDIPEGYSVSREKKERFSLILESASTNQTSMYLCASRPQGVDEQHFGPGTRLTVT.

This clonotype was recorded many times. This chain connects TRBV7-9 to TRBJ2-7, with a weak D call TRBD1 (6 bases). Trimming shortened V by 1 base and J by 6 bases, and 16 bases separated the two germline ends. CDR1 is SEHNR, CDR2 FQNEAQ, per germline (reference sequence). The CDR3 is 15 amino acids. CDR3 residues: CASSLVLGAGSEQYF. The CDR3 nucleotides are TGTGCCAGCAGCTTAGTTTTGGGGGCAGGCAGCGAGCAGTACTTC.

This clonotype appeared a few times. The chain joins TRBV7-9 to TRBJ1-1; D call uncertain. Germline V gene data show CDR1 as SEHNR and CDR2 as FQNEAQ (reference sequence). The CDR3 is 17 amino acids. Trimming cost V 1 base and J 0 bases, with 15 bases left between them. The CDR3, as DNA: TGTGCCAGCAGCTTAGGCTCAGGTTCGGGAGTGAACACTGAAGCTTTCTTT. Its protein is CASSLGSGSGVNTEAFF.

Concerning this clonotype itself: An end of the junction does not agree with germline; a read error may underlie this. The chain is built from TRBV29-1 and TRBJ2-1; no clear D. Germline CDR1 reads SQVTM; CDR2 reads ANQGSEA. The CDR3 spans 10 residues. The CDR3 loop reads CSVDVNERFF. DNA for the CDR3: TGCAGCGTAGATGTAAATGAGCGGTTCTTC.

This clonotype appeared a few times. A much bigger clone sits one base away, suggesting this may be a read error. The conserved closing phenylalanine or tryptophan is absent in this CDR3, likely reflecting a read error. The V call is TRBV24-1, the J call TRBJ1-4; possible D gene TRBD1, 6 bases. The V gene's germline CDR1 is KGHDR and CDR2 SFDVKD. There are 15 residues in the CDR3. The V end lost 2 bases, the J end lost 4 bases, and 10 bases lay between the germline ends. CDR3 in amino acids: CATSDSDSYNEKLFY. For the CDR3, the DNA is TGTGCCACCAGTGATTCGGACAGTTATAATGAAAAACTGTTTTAT.

In its sample, this clonotype was seen many times. The J gene is TRBJ1-1, the V gene TRBV27, with D hard to call. The CDR3 length is 14 residues. Trimming removed 4 bases from V and 0 bases from J, with 9 bases in between. Germline CDR1 and CDR2: MNHEY and SMNVEV (reference sequence). CDR3 bases: TGTGCCAGCAGTTCTCCAGAGATGAACACTGAAGCTTTCTTT. Its protein is CASSSPEMNTEAFF.

This clonotype has only a few counts. Since a much larger clone is just one base distant, this may be a read error. The conserved closing phenylalanine or tryptophan is absent in this CDR3, likely reflecting a read error. The CDR3 DNA follows: TGTGCCTGTGGGGGGGTCACAGATACGCAGTATTCT. This encodes CACGGVTDTQYS. V usage is TRBV27 and J usage is TRBJ2-3; 7 bases are a match to TRBD2. Germline CDR1 is MNHEY and CDR2 is SMNVEV (reference sequence). J was trimmed by 2 bases and V by 11 bases; bases with no gene match: 4. This CDR3 has 12 amino acids.

Ten or more counts support this clonotype. The chain is built from TRBV27 and TRBJ1-5; D is uncertain. The CDR3 is 18 residues long. V shed 4 bases and J shed 3 bases, with 22 bases lying between them. Per the germline V gene, CDR1 is MNHEY and CDR2 is SMNVEV (reference sequence). CDR3 residues: CASSSLGPRPGSNQPQHF. The CDR3 DNA sequence: TGTGCCAGCAGTTCCCTAGGGCCACGACCGGGATCCAATCAGCCCCAGCATTTT.

Details on this clonotype: Possible read error: a much larger clone is one base away. In nucleotides, the CDR3 is TGCGCCAGCAGCTTAGGGGACTTCCCCTACGGGCAGTACTTC. Residues: CASSLGDFPYGQYF. V is TRBV5-1 and J is TRBJ2-7, with a possible D match to TRBD2 (6 bases). This CDR3 has 14 residues. Germline CDR1 and CDR2: SGHRS and YFSETQ.

The count of this clonotype is one. As the CDR3 is not closed by the conserved phenylalanine or tryptophan, this likely results from a read error. This chain joins TRBV27 and TRBJ1-4; D not resolved. The germline V and J ends were trimmed by 2 bases and 7 bases, with 11 bases remaining between them. CDR3 length: 14 amino acids. Germline CDR1 reads MNHEY; CDR2 reads SMNVEV (reference sequence). CDR3 DNA: TGTGCCAGCAGTTTAATAGGGCGGAGTGAAAAACTGTTTTCT. Its translation: CASSLIGRSEKLFS.

This clonotype came up many times. The chain recombines TRBV7-8 with TRBJ2-5, with 10 bases lining up with TRBD2. CDR3 length: 16 residues. Germline CDR1 SGHVS, CDR2 FQNEAQ. V lost 5 bases to trimming and J lost 4 bases; unmatched junction nucleotides: 10. The CDR3 here is CASSPSIAGGGETQYF. The CDR3 region has the DNA TGTGCCAGCAGCCCTAGTATAGCGGGAGGAGGAGAGACCCAGTACTTC.

A word on this clonotype: A much larger clone differs by one base, so this may be a read error. The V and J genes are TRBV3-1 and TRBJ2-2; perhaps D is TRBD1 or TRBD2 (5 bases each). The V gene's germline CDR1 is LGHDT and CDR2 YNNKEL (reference sequence). The CDR3 extends over 15 amino acids. The CDR3: CASSHTWGNTEELFF. CDR3 DNA: TGTGCCAGCAGCCATACGTGGGGGAACACCGAGGAGCTGTTTTTT.

The chain is built from TRBV9 and TRBJ2-5; D tentatively fits TRBD1 or TRBD2 (5 bases each). Germline-derived CDR1 and CDR2 are SGDLS and YYNGEE. CDR3 size: 15 residues. The ends were cut back, 2 bases at V and 1 base at J, with 12 bases in the middle. In nucleotides, the CDR3 is TGTGCCAGCAGCGTTTGGGGGAGACCCCAAGAGACCCAGTACTTC. Residues: CASSVWGRPQETQYF.

A word on this clonotype: This may be a read error: a much more frequent sequence differs by one nucleotide. The chain is built from TRBV7-3 and TRBJ2-1, with 8 bases matching TRBD2. Germline V CDR1 and CDR2: SGHTA, FQGTGA. The CDR3 spans 18 residues. V was clipped by 2 bases and J by 9 bases; unmatched bases: 18. CDR3 protein: CASSLEGGPAGERGEQFF. The CDR3 nucleotides are TGTGCCAGCAGCTTAGAGGGGGGACCAGCGGGAGAGCGGGGTGAGCAGTTCTTC.